The T cell receptor beta chain under discussion was sequenced for a study of blood T cell repertoires in COVID-19 (dated by TCRdb to about 2020). Background on the whole study: Samples covering the acute and convalescent phases of COVID-19 were provided by collaborators in the United States, Italy and Spain. The material from the prospective study consisted of cDNA or gDNA derived from T cells, B-cell-depleted T cells, or PBMCs. The repertoires were made available in a free public database intended to serve as a resource for research on the immune response to SARS-CoV-2. Subjects who had been exposed to COVID-19, were actively infected with it, or had recovered from it provided the deeply sampled blood TCRbeta repertoires that made up the dataset. Nearly every sample came with metadata listing a de-identified subject ID, COVID-19 status, age in years and sex. The samples were drawn from the first 160 participants of the ongoing ImmuneRACE study and from some 1,300 subjects provided by 6 global collaborators. Where HLA class I and class II types were available, the types were taken from metadata supplied by the sample provider, not from assay-based typing.

Whole blood was collected in K2EDTA tubes by collaborating institutions according to the institutions' own protocols. For TCRbeta analysis, collaborator samples were shipped as frozen whole blood, as isolated PBMCs, or as DNA extracted from either sample type. The investigation overall reported the following: The amount of clinical and demographic metadata varied by source and participant and was provided uncurated.

TCRbeta CDR3 regions were amplified from genomic DNA using the immunoSEQ Assay, a bias-controlled multiplex PCR. From the authors' description of their analysis: The number of nucleated cells in each sample was estimated from the amplification of reference gene primers within the assay. Sequence reads were collapsed and filtered to measure the absolute abundance of every unique TCRbeta CDR3 rearrangement. Productive Simpson clonality was computed per sample as the square root of Simpson's diversity index over productive rearrangements. Held by TCRdb, this immuneACCESS table contains in-frame sequences only and omits some clones. Under half of the omission traces to an unresolved V gene where checked; the cause of the rest is unknown. The V and J calls and clone size are taken from that table; D and trimming were inferred from the DNA. In all, the sample holds fewer than 500,000 clones, and 86% of those were seen once. The ten top clones hold around 1.4% of the sample.

For CDR1 and CDR2, the germline V gene (reference sequence) lists MNHEY and SMNVEV. The CDR3 goes from the cysteine to the phenylalanine over 16 residues. The retained sequence is limited to the CDR3, 48 bases, with the frame set at the first base. Relative to germline, V is 6 bases shorter and J is 0 bases shorter, with 15 bases between their ends. Details on this clone: Its antigen is unknown. Per-base quality was not reported, and no clone a single base away is much larger than it.

The sequenced sample consisted of peripheral blood. The receptor chain draws on TRBV27 and TRBJ1-5, and perhaps TRBD1 as D gene, on 5 matching bases. The receptor's source is a woman under 40 with active or convalescent COVID-19. The DNA reads TGTGCCAGCAGGAGCGGGACGGCTTATAGCAATCAGCCCCAGCATTTT. This encodes CASRSGTAYSNQPQHF.